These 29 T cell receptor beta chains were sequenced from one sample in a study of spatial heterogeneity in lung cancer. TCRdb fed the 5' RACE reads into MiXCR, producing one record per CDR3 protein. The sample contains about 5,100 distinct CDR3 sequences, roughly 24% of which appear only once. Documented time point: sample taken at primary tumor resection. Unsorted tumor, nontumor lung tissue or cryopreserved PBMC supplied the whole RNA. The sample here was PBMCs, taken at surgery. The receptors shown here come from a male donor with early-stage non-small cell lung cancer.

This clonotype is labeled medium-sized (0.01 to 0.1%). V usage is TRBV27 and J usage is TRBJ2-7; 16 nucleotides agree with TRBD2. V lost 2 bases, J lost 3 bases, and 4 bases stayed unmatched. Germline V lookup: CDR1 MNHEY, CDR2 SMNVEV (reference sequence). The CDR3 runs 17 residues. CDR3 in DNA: TGTGCCAGCAGTTTACTAGGGACTAGCGGGAGGGGCTACGAGCAGTACTTC. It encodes CASSLLGTSGRGYEQYF.

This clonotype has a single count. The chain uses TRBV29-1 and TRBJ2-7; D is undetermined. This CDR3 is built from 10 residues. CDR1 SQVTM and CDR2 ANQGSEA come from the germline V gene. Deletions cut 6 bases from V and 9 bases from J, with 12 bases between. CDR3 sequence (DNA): TGCAGCGTGGCCAATACGGTGCAGTACTTC. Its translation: CSVANTVQYF.

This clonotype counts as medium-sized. This chain's CDR3 is CASSLSRETQYF. CDR3 DNA: TGTGCCAGCAGTTTATCGCGGGAGACCCAGTACTTC. The J gene is TRBJ2-5, the V gene TRBV27, with no clear D. This CDR3 comprises 12 residues. The germline V gene has CDR1 MNHEY and CDR2 SMNVEV (reference sequence). The V gene lost 0 bases and the J gene lost 5 bases, with 4 bases spanning the gap.

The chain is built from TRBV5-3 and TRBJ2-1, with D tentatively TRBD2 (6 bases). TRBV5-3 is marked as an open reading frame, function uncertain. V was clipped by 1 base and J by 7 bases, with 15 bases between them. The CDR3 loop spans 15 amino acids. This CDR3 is CARSLRGLCRNEQFF. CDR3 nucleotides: TGTGCCAGAAGCTTGAGGGGACTGTGTAGGAATGAGCAGTTCTTC.

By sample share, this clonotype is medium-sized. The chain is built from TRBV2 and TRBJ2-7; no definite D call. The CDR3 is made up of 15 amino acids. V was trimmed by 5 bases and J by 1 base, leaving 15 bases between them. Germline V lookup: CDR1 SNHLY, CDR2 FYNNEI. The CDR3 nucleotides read TGTGCCAGCAGTTCCCTCCCTGGTGGGTCCTACGAGCAGTACTTC. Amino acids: CASSSLPGGSYEQYF.

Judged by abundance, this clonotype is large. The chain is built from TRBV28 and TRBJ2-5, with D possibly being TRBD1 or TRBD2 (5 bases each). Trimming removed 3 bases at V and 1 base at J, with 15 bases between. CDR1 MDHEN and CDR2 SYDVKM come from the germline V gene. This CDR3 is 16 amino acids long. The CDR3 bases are TGTGCCAGCAGTTTTGGGGCAGGGACCCCCCAAGAGACCCAGTACTTC. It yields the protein CASSFGAGTPQETQYF. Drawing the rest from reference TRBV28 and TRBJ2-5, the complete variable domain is DVKVTQSSRYLVKRTGEKVFLECVQDMDHENMFWYRQDPGLGLRLIYFSYDVKMKEKGDIPEGYSVSREKKERFSLILESASTNQTSMYLCASSFGAGTPQETQYFGPGTRLLVL.

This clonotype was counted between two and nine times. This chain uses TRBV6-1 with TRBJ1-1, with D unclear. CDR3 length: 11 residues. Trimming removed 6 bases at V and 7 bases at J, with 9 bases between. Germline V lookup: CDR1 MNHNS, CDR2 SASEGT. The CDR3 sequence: CASSDQSEAFF. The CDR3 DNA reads TGTGCCAGCAGCGATCAGAGTGAAGCTTTCTTT.

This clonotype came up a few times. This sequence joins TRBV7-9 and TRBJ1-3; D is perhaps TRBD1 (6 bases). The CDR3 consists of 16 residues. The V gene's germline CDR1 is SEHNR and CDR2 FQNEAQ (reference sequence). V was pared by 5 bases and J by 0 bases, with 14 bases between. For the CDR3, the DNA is TGTGCCAGCAGCGCCCGACAGGCAACCTCTGGAAACACCATATATTTT. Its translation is CASSARQATSGNTIYF.

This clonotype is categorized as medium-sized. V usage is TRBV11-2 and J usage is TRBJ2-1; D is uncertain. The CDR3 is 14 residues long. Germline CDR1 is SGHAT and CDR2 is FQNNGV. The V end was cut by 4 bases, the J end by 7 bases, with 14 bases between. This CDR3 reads CASSYLPERNEQFF. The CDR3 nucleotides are TGTGCCAGCAGCTATCTCCCGGAACGGAATGAGCAGTTCTTC. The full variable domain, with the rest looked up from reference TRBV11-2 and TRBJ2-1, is EAGVAQSPRYKIIEKRQSVAFWCNPISGHATLYWYQQILGQGPKLLIQFQNNGVVDDSQLPKDRFSAERLKGVDSTLKIQPAKLEDSAVYLCASSYLPERNEQFFGPGTRLTVL.

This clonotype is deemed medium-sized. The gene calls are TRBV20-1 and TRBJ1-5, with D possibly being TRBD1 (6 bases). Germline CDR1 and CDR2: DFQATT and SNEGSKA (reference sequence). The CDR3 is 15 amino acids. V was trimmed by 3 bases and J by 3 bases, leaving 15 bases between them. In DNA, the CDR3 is TGCAGTGCTAGGCCAGCAGGACAGATCAATCAGCCCCAGCATTTT. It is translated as CSARPAGQINQPQHF.

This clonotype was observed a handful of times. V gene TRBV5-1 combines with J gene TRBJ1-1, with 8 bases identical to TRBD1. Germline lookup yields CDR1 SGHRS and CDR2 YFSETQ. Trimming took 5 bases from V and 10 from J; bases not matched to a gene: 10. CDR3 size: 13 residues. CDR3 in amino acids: CASSSQGARGAFF. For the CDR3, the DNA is TGCGCCAGCAGTAGTCAGGGGGCGAGGGGAGCTTTCTTT.

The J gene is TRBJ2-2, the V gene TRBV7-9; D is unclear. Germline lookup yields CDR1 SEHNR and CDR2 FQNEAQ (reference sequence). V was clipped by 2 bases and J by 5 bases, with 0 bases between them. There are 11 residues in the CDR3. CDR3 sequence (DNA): TGTGCCAGCAGCTTAACCGGGGAGCTGTTTTTT. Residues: CASSLTGELFF.

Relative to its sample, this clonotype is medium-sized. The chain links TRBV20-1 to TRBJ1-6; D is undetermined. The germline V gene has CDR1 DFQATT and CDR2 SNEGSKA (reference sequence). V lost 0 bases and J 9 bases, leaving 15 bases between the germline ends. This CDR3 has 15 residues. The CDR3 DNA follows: TGCAGTGCTAGAGATCTTAGGTCAGGACTTTCACCCCTCCACTTT. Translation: CSARDLRSGLSPLHF.

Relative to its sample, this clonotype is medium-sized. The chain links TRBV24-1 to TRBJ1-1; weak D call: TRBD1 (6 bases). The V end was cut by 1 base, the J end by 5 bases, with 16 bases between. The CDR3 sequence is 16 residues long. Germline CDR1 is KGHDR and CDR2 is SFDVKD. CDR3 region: CATSDLAGEVRTEAFF. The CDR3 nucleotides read TGTGCCACCAGTGATTTAGCAGGGGAGGTAAGAACTGAAGCTTTCTTT.

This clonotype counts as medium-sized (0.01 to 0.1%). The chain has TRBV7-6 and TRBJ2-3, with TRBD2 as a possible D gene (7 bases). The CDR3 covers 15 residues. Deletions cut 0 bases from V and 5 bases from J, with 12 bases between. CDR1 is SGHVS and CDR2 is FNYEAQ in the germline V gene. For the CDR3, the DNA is TGTGCCAGCAGCTTAGCGGGGGGGCCGGTAGATACGCAGTATTTT. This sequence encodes CASSLAGGPVDTQYF.

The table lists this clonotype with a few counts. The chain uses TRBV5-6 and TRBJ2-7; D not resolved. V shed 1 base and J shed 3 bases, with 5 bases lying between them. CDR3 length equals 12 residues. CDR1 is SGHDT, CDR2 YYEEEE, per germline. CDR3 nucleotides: TGTGCCAGCAGCTTGTGGCTCTACGAGCAGTACTTC. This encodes CASSLWLYEQYF.

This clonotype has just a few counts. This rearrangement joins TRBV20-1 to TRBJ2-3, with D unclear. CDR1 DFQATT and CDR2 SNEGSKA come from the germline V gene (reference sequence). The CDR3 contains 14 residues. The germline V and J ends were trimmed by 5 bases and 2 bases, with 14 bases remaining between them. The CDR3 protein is CSAQSGPPTDTQYF. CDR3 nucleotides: TGCAGTGCTCAATCCGGGCCCCCCACAGATACGCAGTATTTT.

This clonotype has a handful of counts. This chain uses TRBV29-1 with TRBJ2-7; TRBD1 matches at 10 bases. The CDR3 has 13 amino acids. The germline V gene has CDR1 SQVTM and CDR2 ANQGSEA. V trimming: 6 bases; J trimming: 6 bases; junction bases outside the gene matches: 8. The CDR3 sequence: CSVYRDRGAEQYF. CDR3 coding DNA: TGCAGCGTCTACCGGGACAGGGGTGCCGAGCAGTACTTC.

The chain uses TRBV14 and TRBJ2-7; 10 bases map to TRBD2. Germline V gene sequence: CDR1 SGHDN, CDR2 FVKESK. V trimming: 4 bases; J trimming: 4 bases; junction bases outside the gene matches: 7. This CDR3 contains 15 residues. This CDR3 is CASSPLAGAEYEQYF. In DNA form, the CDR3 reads TGTGCCAGCAGCCCCCTAGCGGGAGCGGAGTACGAGCAGTACTTC.

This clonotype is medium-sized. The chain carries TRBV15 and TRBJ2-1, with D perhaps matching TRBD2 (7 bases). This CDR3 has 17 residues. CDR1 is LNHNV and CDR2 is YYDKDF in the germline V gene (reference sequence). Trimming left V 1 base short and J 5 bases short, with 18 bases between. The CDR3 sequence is CATSRVGGAADDNEQFF. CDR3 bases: TGTGCCACCAGCAGAGTAGGGGGGGCAGCGGATGACAATGAGCAGTTCTTC.

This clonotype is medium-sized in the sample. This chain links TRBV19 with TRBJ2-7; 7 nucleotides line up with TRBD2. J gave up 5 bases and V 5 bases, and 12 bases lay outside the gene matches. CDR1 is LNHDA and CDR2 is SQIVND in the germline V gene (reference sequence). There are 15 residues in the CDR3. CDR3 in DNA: TGTGCCAGTAGTCCAGGACTAGACGGTCAGAACGAGCAGTACTTC. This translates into CASSPGLDGQNEQYF.

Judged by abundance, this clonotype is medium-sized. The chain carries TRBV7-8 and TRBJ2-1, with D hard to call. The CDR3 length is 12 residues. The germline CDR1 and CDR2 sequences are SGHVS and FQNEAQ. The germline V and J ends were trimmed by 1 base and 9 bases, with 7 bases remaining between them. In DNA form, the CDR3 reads TGTGCCAGCAGCTTAGATTTGGGTGAGCAGTTCTTC. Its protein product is CASSLDLGEQFF. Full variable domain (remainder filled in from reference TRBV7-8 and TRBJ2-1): GAGVSQSPRYKVAKRGQDVALRCDPISGHVSLFWYQQALGQGPEFLTYFQNEAQLDKSGLPSDRFFAERPEGSVSTLKIQRTQQEDSAVYLCASSLDLGEQFFGPGTRLTVL.

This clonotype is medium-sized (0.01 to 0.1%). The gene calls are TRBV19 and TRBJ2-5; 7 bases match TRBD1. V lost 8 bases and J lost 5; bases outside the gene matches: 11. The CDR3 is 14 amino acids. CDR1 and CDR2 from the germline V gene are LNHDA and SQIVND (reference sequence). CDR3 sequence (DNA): TGTGCCAGTGGTGCAGGGGGTTACACCGAGACCCAGTACTTC. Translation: CASGAGGYTETQYF. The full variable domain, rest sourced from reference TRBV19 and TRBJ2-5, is DGGITQSPKYLFRKEGQNVTLSCEQNLNHDAMYWYRQDPGQGLRLIYYSQIVNDFQKGDIAEGYSVSREKKESFPLTVTSAQKNPTAFYLCASGAGGYTETQYFGPGTRLLVL.

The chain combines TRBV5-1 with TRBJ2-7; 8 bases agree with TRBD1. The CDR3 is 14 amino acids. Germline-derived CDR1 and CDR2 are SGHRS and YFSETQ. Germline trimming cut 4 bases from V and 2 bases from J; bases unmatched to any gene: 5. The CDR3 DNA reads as TGCGCCAGCAGCCGGGACAGGCGGACCTACGAGCAGTACTTC. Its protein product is CASSRDRRTYEQYF.

CDR3: CASSILLTSPGNEQFF. The CDR3 nucleotides are TGTGCCAGCAGCATTTTACTGACTAGCCCGGGGAATGAGCAGTTCTTC. The chain joins TRBV11-2 to TRBJ2-1; 7 bases match TRBD2. The germline V gene encodes CDR1 SGHAT and CDR2 FQNNGV. The trim removed 5 bases at V and 7 bases at J, leaving 14 bases unmatched. The CDR3 length is 16 residues.

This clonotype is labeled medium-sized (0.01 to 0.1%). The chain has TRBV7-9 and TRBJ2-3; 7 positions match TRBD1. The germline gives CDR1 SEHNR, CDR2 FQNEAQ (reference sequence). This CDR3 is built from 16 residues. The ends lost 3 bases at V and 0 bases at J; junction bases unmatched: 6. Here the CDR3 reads CASSFAEDRSTDTQYF. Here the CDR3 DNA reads TGTGCCAGCAGCTTCGCGGAGGACAGGAGCACAGATACGCAGTATTTT. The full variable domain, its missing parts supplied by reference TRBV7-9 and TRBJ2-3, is DTGVSQNPRHKITKRGQNVTFRCDPISEHNRLYWYRQTLGQGPEFLTYFQNEAQLEKSRLLSDRFSAERPKGSFSTLEIQRTEQGDSAMYLCASSFAEDRSTDTQYFGPGTRLTVL.

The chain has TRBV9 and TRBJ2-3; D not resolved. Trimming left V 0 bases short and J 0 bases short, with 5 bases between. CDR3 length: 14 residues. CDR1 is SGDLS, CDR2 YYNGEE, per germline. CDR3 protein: CASSVGRSTDTQYF. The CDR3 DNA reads TGTGCCAGCAGCGTAGGGCGGAGCACAGATACGCAGTATTTT.

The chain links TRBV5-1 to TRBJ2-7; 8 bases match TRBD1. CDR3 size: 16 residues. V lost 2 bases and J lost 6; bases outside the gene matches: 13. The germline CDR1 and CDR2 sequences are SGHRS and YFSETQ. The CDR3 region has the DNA TGCGCCAGCAGCTTCCCCGGACAGGGACCATTCGGCGAGCAGTACTTC. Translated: CASSFPGQGPFGEQYF.

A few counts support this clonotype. The CDR3 DNA reads TGTGCCACCGGGGACGCCGGGACAGGGGGCACAGATACGCAGTATTTT. It encodes CATGDAGTGGTDTQYF. The chain has TRBV24-1 and TRBJ2-3, with 10 bases identical to TRBD1. Germline CDR1 is KGHDR and CDR2 is SFDVKD. The trim removed 9 bases at V and 1 base at J, leaving 9 bases unmatched. The CDR3 spans 16 residues.